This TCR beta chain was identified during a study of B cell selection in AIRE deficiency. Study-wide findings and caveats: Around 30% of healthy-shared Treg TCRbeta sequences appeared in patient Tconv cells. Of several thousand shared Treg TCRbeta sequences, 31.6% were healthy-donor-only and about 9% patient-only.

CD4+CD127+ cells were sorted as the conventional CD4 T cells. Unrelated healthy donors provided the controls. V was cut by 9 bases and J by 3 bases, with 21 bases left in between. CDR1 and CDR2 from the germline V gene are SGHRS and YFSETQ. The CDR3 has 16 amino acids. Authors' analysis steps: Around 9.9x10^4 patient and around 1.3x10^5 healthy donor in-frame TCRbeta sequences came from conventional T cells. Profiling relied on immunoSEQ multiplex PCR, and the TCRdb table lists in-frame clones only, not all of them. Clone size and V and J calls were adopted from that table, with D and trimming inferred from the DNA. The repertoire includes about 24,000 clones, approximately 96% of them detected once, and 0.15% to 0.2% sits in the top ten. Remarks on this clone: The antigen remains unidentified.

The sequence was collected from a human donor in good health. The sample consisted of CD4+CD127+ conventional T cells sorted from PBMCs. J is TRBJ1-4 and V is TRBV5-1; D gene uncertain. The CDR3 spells CATKGRATDSNEKLFF. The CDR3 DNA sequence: TGCGCCACCAAGGGAAGGGCAACCGACTCTAATGAAAAACTGTTTTTT. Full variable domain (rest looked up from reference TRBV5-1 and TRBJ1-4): KAGVTQTPRYLIKTRGQQVTLSCSPISGHRSVSWYQQTPGQGLQFLFEYFSETQRNKGNFPGRFSGRQFSNSRSEMNVSTLELGDSALYLCATKGRATDSNEKLFFGSGTQLSVL.